This T cell receptor beta chain was obtained from a study of T cell repertoires in cytomegalovirus infection. For the study at large: CMV infection and matching HLA type were both indicated by public TCR beta signatures.

A word on this clonotype: No antigen is known for it.

MiXCR was run by TCRdb on the reads, yielding one entry per CDR3 protein. The table records 200,000 to 250,000 distinct CDR3 sequences, 20% to 25% of them present only once. Overall study results and limits: Of the TCR beta families, the public ones yielded a cumulative frequency that identified carriers of CMV plus the relevant HLA. What dominated the ex vivo response were HLA-C-restricted CMV-specific TCR beta clonotypes.

CDR3 length: 15 amino acids. The V gene lost 1 base and the J gene lost 4 bases, with 16 bases spanning the gap. Germline V CDR1 and CDR2: GTSNPN, SVGIG (reference sequence). The TCR comes from a human donor in good health (CMV status not recorded). Some clones in this sample may be carry-over from other donors' samples. Sequencing used CD8+ T cells from PBMCs. V and J are TRBV30 and TRBJ1-2, with D maybe TRBD1 (5 bases). The CDR3 DNA follows: TGTGCCTGGAGTGGATTGGGGGTTACAGGCTATGGCTACACCTTC. Translated, it gives CAWSGLGVTGYGYTF.